The present T cell receptor beta chain was sequenced within a study of CD8 T cells in Susac syndrome (dated by TCRdb to between 2017 and 2020). Context from the whole study: Whether CD8+ T cell activation and differentiation in Susac syndrome was antigen driven was tested using repertoire sequencing. Clonality of the CD8+ T cell repertoire was compared between over 10 healthy donors, approximately 14 Susac syndrome patients and about 15 multiple sclerosis patients. The full study reports these points: The TCR sequencing and HLA analysis was acknowledged to have included a relatively small number of individuals.

RNA was extracted using the RNeasy kit, and roughly 0.5 to 1 ug of the RNA was reverse transcribed with random hexamers. The immunoSEQ multiplex PCR assay, which covers 54 Vbeta and 13 Jbeta segments, was used to amplify TCR beta CDR3 regions. Bias from PCR amplification was corrected by using a synthetic template baseline for primer optimization and for computational correction. The authors' analysis ran thus. Reads were annotated to V, D and J genes according to IMGT and were analyzed with immunoSEQ Analyzer, with only productive sequences retained. Clonality was computed as one minus Shannon entropy normalized by log2 of the number of productive unique sequences. For each patient and control, public and private clones were evaluated among the 100 most prevalent clones. Clones were defined as Susac-specific when absent from the healthy and MS cohorts, from approximately 1,100 published viral clones and from other ImmuneACCESS disease sequences. TCRdb's own reprocessing of the public reads used fastp at Q25 and MiXCR and kept productive beta chains. Merged by CDR3 protein, the rows form single entries marked with the most common genes and DNA. The V and J calls come from TCRdb's annotation, not from the publication. Present in this sample are 210,000 or so distinct CDR3 sequences, about 93% of which were seen just once. Around 0.14% of the sample comes from the top ten.

Peripheral blood CD8+ and CD4+ T cells from healthy donors, Susac syndrome patients and multiple sclerosis patients were profiled using high-throughput TCR beta sequencing. The multiple sclerosis controls were treatment-naive patients whose relapsing-remitting disease, either stable or active, fulfilled the revised McDonald criteria. Bulk CD8+ and CD4+ T cells were purified by magnetic negative isolation, whereas CD8+ TEMRA cells were enriched by FACS. Blood was collected in EDTA tubes and processed within 24 hours, with PBMCs isolated through density gradient centrifugation. PBMCs intended for TCR sequencing were cryopreserved in liquid nitrogen and were subsequently thawed in a 37 degrees C water bath. Purity of sorted or isolated CD4+, CD8+ and CD8+ TEMRA cells was at least 90%. Only one count was recorded for this clonotype. Its antigen specificity is not known. No much larger clone exists at a distance of one base, and base qualities are not known. One read yields weak evidence.

V loses 2 bases at its end and J loses 3 bases; junction bases beyond the gene matches: 7. CDR1 and CDR2 are read off the germline V gene (reference sequence) as MNHEY and SMNVEV. The CDR3 sequence holds 16 residues, the cysteine and phenylalanine included. Just CDR3 DNA is preserved here, 48 bases in frame from base 1. In this chain, TRBV27 is recombined with TRBJ2-5, with TRBD2 identical over 9 junction bases. The sequencing input was CD8+ T cells from PBMCs. This receptor was identified in a human donor with multiple sclerosis. The CDR3 is CASSLTLAGLEETQYF. The nucleotides are TGTGCCAGCAGTTTAACTCTAGCGGGATTGGAAGAGACCCAGTACTTC.